These 24 T cell receptor beta chains share one sample of origin, sequenced in a study of cytomegalovirus exposure and HLA in healthy donors. Primers for the PCR totalled 60 Vbeta and 13 Jbeta. Libraries were prepared by immunoSEQ multiplex PCR; TCRdb keeps only in-frame clonotypes and omits some of them. This sample's clone table lists tens of thousands of clones. Sequenced: PBMCs. The receptors were gathered from a male donor in good health and CMV-seropositive.

The V call is TRBV7-2, the J call TRBJ2-1, with 7 bases fitting TRBD2. V trimming: 4 bases; J trimming: 15 bases; junction bases outside the gene matches: 9. The length of the CDR3 is 12 residues. CDR1 is SGHTA and CDR2 is FQGNSA in the germline V gene. CDR3 in amino acids: CASSSAGREAFF. DNA of the CDR3: TGTGCCAGCAGCTCCGCAGGACGGGAGGCGTTCTTC.

The chain couples TRBV5-1 to TRBJ1-6; tentatively, D is TRBD1 (6 bases). The V gene lost 4 bases and the J gene lost 10 bases, with 18 bases spanning the gap. This CDR3 contains 15 residues. Germline V CDR1 and CDR2: SGHRS, YFSETQ. As DNA, the CDR3 is TGCGCCAGCAGCCCCGGCGCGGGGGCGGAATCACCCCTCCACTTT. This encodes CASSPGAGAESPLHF.

The chain recombines TRBV2 with TRBJ2-7; D perhaps matches TRBD2 (6 bases). V gave up 1 base and J gave up 2 bases, with 15 bases separating them. The CDR3 extends over 16 amino acids. CDR1 is SNHLY, CDR2 FYNNEI, per germline. CDR3 loop: CASSEVALANTYEQYF. The CDR3 coding sequence is TGTGCCAGCAGTGAAGTTGCGCTAGCGAACACCTACGAGCAGTACTTC.

The rearrangement links TRBV25-1 to TRBJ1-4; 8 bases are shared with TRBD1. The CDR3 extends over 14 amino acids. J was trimmed by 7 bases and V by 6 bases; bases with no gene match: 7. Germline assignment: CDR1 MGHDK and CDR2 SYGVNS. CDR3 DNA: TGTGCCAGCAGGGGGACAGGTTCCCTTGAAAAACTGTTTTTT. Translating gives CASRGTGSLEKLFF. Based on the CDR3 plus reference TRBV25-1 and TRBJ1-4, the full variable domain is EADIYQTPRYLVIGTGKKITLECSQTMGHDKMYWYQQDPGMELHLIHYSYGVNSTEKGDLSSESTVSRIRTEHFPLTLESARPSHTSQYLCASRGTGSLEKLFFGSGTQLSVL.

The rearrangement uses TRBV5-1 and TRBJ2-7, with D tentatively TRBD1 (6 bases). The germline V and J ends were trimmed by 3 bases and 3 bases, with 13 bases remaining between them. Germline values: CDR1 SGHRS, CDR2 YFSETQ. This CDR3 comprises 14 residues. As DNA, the CDR3 is TGCGCCAGCAGCTCTTCTGGACAGATCTACGAGCAGTACTTC. It translates to CASSSSGQIYEQYF.

The chain links TRBV5-1 to TRBJ2-1; D is ambiguous. This CDR3 comprises 14 residues. Trimming took 2 bases from V and 10 from J, leaving 16 bases between them. The germline gives CDR1 SGHRS, CDR2 YFSETQ. The CDR3 spells CASSFLGRPAEQFF. The DNA for the CDR3 is TGCGCCAGCAGCTTTCTGGGCAGGCCCGCGGAGCAGTTCTTC.

This chain links TRBV2 with TRBJ2-7, with TRBD1 matching over 8 bases. CDR3 length: 12 residues. Germline assignment: CDR1 SNHLY and CDR2 FYNNEI. Losses at the gene ends were 6 bases for V and 8 bases for J; bases not matched to a gene: 6. The CDR3 protein is CASRRTGSKQYF. CDR3 sequence (DNA): TGTGCCAGCAGACGGACAGGGTCGAAGCAGTACTTC.

The rearrangement links TRBV21-1 to TRBJ2-7; TRBD1, the D gene given by the table, was not confirmed from the DNA. TRBV21-1 is shown as a pseudogene. CDR3 length equals 17 residues. CDR3 in amino acids: CASSKKINGDRGGEQYF. The CDR3 nucleotides are TGTGCCAGCAGCAAAAAGATAAATGGGGACAGGGGTGGCGAGCAGTACTTC.

The chain is built from TRBV4-2 and TRBJ1-2, with a weak D call TRBD1 (5 bases). V was clipped by 0 bases and J by 5 bases, with 16 bases between them. The CDR3 is 16 amino acids. Germline CDR1 and CDR2: LGHNA and YNFKEQ. The CDR3 spells CASSQDGGEKEYGYTF. CDR3 nucleotides: TGTGCCAGCAGCCAAGATGGGGGGGAGAAGGAGTATGGCTACACCTTC.

The gene calls are TRBV11-2 and TRBJ2-2; TRBD1 matches 7 bases. Germline lookup yields CDR1 SGHAT and CDR2 FQNNGV. CDR3 size: 16 residues. The junction had 6 bases not matched to a gene; V was cut back by 1 base and J by 4 bases. The CDR3, as DNA: TGTGCCAGCAGCTTAGTAGACAGGGTAGTCACCGGGGAGCTGTTTTTT. It yields the protein CASSLVDRVVTGELFF.

By frequency, this clone is medium-sized. V and J are TRBV19 and TRBJ2-2, with a tentative D call TRBD2 (6 bases). Germline V lookup: CDR1 LNHDA, CDR2 SQIVND (reference sequence). With 0 bases removed from V and 0 bases from J, the gap between germline ends came to 11 bases. The CDR3 has 17 amino acids. For the CDR3, the DNA is TGTGCCAGTAGTATAGAGGAGGGCCTCCCGAACACCGGGGAGCTGTTTTTT. It specifies CASSIEEGLPNTGELFF.

The chain couples TRBV6-6 to TRBJ2-1, with TRBD2 identical over 7 bases. This CDR3 has 15 residues. V lost 9 bases to trimming and J lost 2 bases; unmatched junction nucleotides: 10. In germline, CDR1 is MNHNY, CDR2 SVGAGI (reference sequence). The CDR3: CARDETSRPYNEQFF. The CDR3 DNA reads TGTGCCAGAGACGAGACTAGCCGACCCTACAATGAGCAGTTCTTC.

This rearrangement joins TRBV4-2 to TRBJ2-7, with 7 bases aligning to TRBD1. The trim removed 4 bases at V and 5 bases at J, leaving 2 bases unmatched. This CDR3 has 12 residues. From germline, CDR1 is LGHNA and CDR2 YNFKEQ. This chain's CDR3 is CASSLTGDEQYF. The CDR3 bases are TGTGCCAGCAGCCTTACAGGGGACGAGCAGTACTTC.

The CDR3 coding sequence is TGTGCCAGCAGCCCCGAGCCCGGGACAGGGAGAGGCTACACCTTC. Translated: CASSPEPGTGRGYTF. The chain has TRBV7-6 and TRBJ1-2; the match to TRBD1 covers 9 bases. Trimming took 5 bases from V and 8 from J; bases not matched to a gene: 12. The CDR3 contains 15 residues. Germline lookup yields CDR1 SGHVS and CDR2 FNYEAQ.

This chain joins TRBV6-1 and TRBJ1-2; no reliable D call. This CDR3 contains 13 residues. CDR1 and CDR2 (germline): MNHNS, SASEGT. Trimming shortened V by 6 bases and J by 2 bases, and 10 bases separated the two germline ends. This CDR3 is CASRVTINYGYTF. CDR3 sequence (DNA): TGTGCCAGCAGAGTCACAATAAACTATGGCTACACCTTC.

V gene TRBV7-9 combines with J gene TRBJ1-1, with TRBD1 matching 7 bases. This CDR3 comprises 15 residues. The V segment lost 4 bases and the J segment 0 bases; nucleotides outside the gene matches: 5. CDR1 and CDR2 (germline): SEHNR, FQNEAQ (reference sequence). CDR3: CASSSGQTLNTEAFF. DNA for the CDR3: TGTGCCAGCAGCTCGGGACAGACACTGAACACTGAAGCTTTCTTT.

The chain joins TRBV11-2 to TRBJ2-7; 7 nucleotides agree with TRBD2. Looked up from germline, CDR1 is SGHAT and CDR2 is FQNNGV. Unmatched junction bases numbered 7, after V lost 4 bases and J lost 1 base. This CDR3 comprises 15 residues. CDR3 in amino acids: CASSSVRERSYEQYF. In DNA form, the CDR3 reads TGTGCCAGCAGCTCCGTGCGGGAGAGGTCCTACGAGCAGTACTTC.

The chain employs TRBV7-9 and TRBJ2-7, with 7 positions matching TRBD2. V was clipped by 4 bases and J by 4 bases; unmatched bases: 7. The germline V gene has CDR1 SEHNR and CDR2 FQNEAQ (reference sequence). The CDR3 covers 14 residues. In DNA form, the CDR3 reads TGTGCCAGCAGCTCGATACGGGGAGGGTACGAGCAGTACTTC. It is translated as CASSSIRGGYEQYF.

V usage is TRBV19 and J usage is TRBJ1-5; 7 positions match TRBD1. CDR3 length: 12 residues. The junction had 4 bases not matched to a gene; V was cut back by 7 bases and J by 7 bases. From germline, CDR1 is LNHDA and CDR2 SQIVND (reference sequence). The CDR3 DNA sequence: TGTGCCAGTACGTCAGGGGGGCAGCCCCAGCATTTT. Translation: CASTSGGQPQHF.

The J gene is TRBJ1-3, the V gene TRBV11-2, with D tentatively TRBD1 (6 bases). The CDR3 extends over 14 amino acids. V lost 4 bases and J 3 bases, leaving 10 bases between the germline ends. Germline-derived CDR1 and CDR2 are SGHAT and FQNNGV. CDR3 sequence: CASSSRTVGNTIYF. The CDR3, as DNA: TGTGCCAGCAGCTCGCGGACAGTTGGAAACACCATATATTTT. Combining the CDR3 with reference TRBV11-2 and TRBJ1-3 gives the whole variable domain EAGVAQSPRYKIIEKRQSVAFWCNPISGHATLYWYQQILGQGPKLLIQFQNNGVVDDSQLPKDRFSAERLKGVDSTLKIQPAKLEDSAVYLCASSSRTVGNTIYFGEGSWLTVV.

The rearrangement joins TRBV27 to TRBJ1-1; D is undetermined. CDR1 and CDR2 from the germline V gene are MNHEY and SMNVEV (reference sequence). The CDR3 spans 16 residues. V dropped 8 bases and J dropped 3 bases, with 22 bases sitting between them. CDR3 region: CASSNRLQLADTEAFF. CDR3 DNA sequence: TGTGCCAGCTCGAATCGACTACAGCTGGCGGACACTGAAGCTTTCTTT.

The chain joins TRBV7-3 to TRBJ1-4; TRBD1 matches at 8 bases. This CDR3 has 17 residues. Germline V lookup: CDR1 SGHTA, CDR2 FQGTGA. With V trimmed by 3 bases and J by 0 bases, 6 bases remained unmatched. Written as DNA, the CDR3 is TGTGCCAGCAGCTTGTCAGGGGGCCTTGCAACTAATGAAAAACTGTTTTTT. It translates to CASSLSGGLATNEKLFF.

This CDR3 reads CASSPQAGANTGELFF. CDR3 sequence (DNA): TGTGCCAGCAGCCCCCAAGCGGGGGCGAACACCGGGGAGCTGTTTTTT. The rearrangement links TRBV11-3 to TRBJ2-2; TRBD2 matches 8 bases. J was trimmed by 0 bases and V by 5 bases; bases with no gene match: 5. CDR3 length: 16 residues. Germline CDR1 is SGHNT and CDR2 is YENEEA. The entire variable domain, with the rest obtained from reference TRBV11-3 and TRBJ2-2, is as follows: EAGVVQSPRYKIIEKKQPVAFWCNPISGHNTLYWYLQNLGQGPELLIRYENEEAVDDSQLPKDRFSAERLKGVDSTLKIQPAELGDSAVYLCASSPQAGANTGELFFGEGSRLTVL.

The chain combines TRBV4-1 with TRBJ1-2; 7 nucleotides agree with TRBD1. The germline V gene has CDR1 MGHRA and CDR2 YSYEKL. The J segment lost 6 bases and the V segment lost 3 bases, leaving 7 bases of the junction unmatched. This CDR3 is built from 14 residues. In DNA, the CDR3 is TGCGCCAGCAGCCATCTCGGGACAGTCGATGGCTACACCTTC. This codes for CASSHLGTVDGYTF.